The T cell receptor beta chain described here comes from a study of blood T cell repertoires in COVID-19. Study-wide background: Collection of acute and convalescent COVID-19 samples took place in the United States, Italy and Spain. Sources were T cells, B-cell-depleted T cells, or PBMCs; the material itself was cDNA or gDNA.

In the study's own analysis: Using reference gene primer amplification, nucleated cell counts were estimated. The data were produced by immunoSEQ multiplex PCR, yet TCRdb's version contains in-frame clones alone and is incomplete. Clone size and the V and J calls come from that table; the DNA yielded D and trimming. There are around 130,000 clones in the sample; 85% to 90% occur only once, and more than 2% lies in the top ten. CDR3 length: 11 amino acids. Per the germline V gene, CDR1 is SNHLY and CDR2 is FYNNEI. Trimming removed 6 bases from V and 4 bases from J, with 7 bases in between. The source of this sequence is a woman aged 45-60 years with acute or convalescent COVID-19. Material for sequencing was peripheral blood. V is TRBV2 and J is TRBJ2-7; tentative D call: TRBD2 (5 bases). The CDR3 loop is CASREVYEQYF. The CDR3 DNA is TGTGCCAGCAGGGAGGTGTACGAGCAGTACTTC.